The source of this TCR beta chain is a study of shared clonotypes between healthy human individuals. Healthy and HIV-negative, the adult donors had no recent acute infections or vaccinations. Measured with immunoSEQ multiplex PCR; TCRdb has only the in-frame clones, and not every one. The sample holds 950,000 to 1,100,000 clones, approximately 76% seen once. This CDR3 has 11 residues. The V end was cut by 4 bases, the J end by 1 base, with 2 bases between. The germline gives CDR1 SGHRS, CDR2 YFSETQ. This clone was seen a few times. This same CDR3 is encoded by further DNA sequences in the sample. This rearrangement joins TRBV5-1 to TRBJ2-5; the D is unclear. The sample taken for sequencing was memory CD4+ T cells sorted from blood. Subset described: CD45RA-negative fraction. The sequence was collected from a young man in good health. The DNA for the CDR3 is TGCGCCAGCAGCACCCAAGAGACCCAGTACTTC. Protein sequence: CASSTQETQYF.